The 9 T cell receptor beta chains below all came from one sample that was sequenced in a study of T-cell reconstitution after alpha-beta-depleted transplantation in children. TCRbeta library construction was performed incorporating unique molecular identifiers. Via MiXCR, TCRdb re-called the PCR reads, giving one row per CDR3 protein. This sample has some 240,000 distinct CDR3 sequences; around 8.9% occur once, and the top ten carry around 5.1%. The sequencing used PBMCs from the stem cell graft donor, collected from the stem cell graft. The receptors originated from a human donor who donated a stem cell graft to a child with SCID.

This clonotype showed up many times. The chain combines TRBV12-3 or TRBV12-4 with TRBJ2-1, with D unresolved. Trimming cost V 5 bases and J 9 bases, with 8 bases left between them. The CDR3 runs to 11 residues. CDR3 sequence (DNA): TGTGCCAGCAGTGAAGTGGGTGAGCAGTTCTTC. Its protein product is CASSEVGEQFF.

This clonotype occurred many times. The chain is built from TRBV7-2 and TRBJ1-5; no clear D gene. The germline V gene encodes CDR1 SGHTA and CDR2 FQGNSA. V shed 2 bases and J shed 5 bases, with 16 bases lying between them. The CDR3 loop spans 16 amino acids. CDR3 nucleotides: TGTGCCAGCAGCTTAATAGCAAACCCTACAGATCAGCCCCAGCATTTT. Its protein is CASSLIANPTDQPQHF.

This clonotype was seen many times. This chain connects TRBV10-3 to TRBJ2-7; 8 nucleotides line up with TRBD1. The V segment lost 8 bases and the J segment 8 bases; nucleotides outside the gene matches: 17. The CDR3 is 15 residues long. CDR1 and CDR2 (germline): ENHRY, SYGVKD. Here the CDR3 reads CAIGWTGYGANQQYF. CDR3 in DNA: TGTGCCATCGGATGGACAGGGTATGGAGCCAACCAGCAGTACTTC.

Ten or more counts support this clonotype. This chain links TRBV12-3 or TRBV12-4 with TRBJ2-3, with 7 bases fitting TRBD2. V trimming: 3 bases; J trimming: 4 bases; junction bases outside the gene matches: 10. CDR3 length equals 16 residues. The CDR3 spells CASSFGGGGSADTQYF. The CDR3 nucleotides read TGTGCCAGCAGTTTTGGTGGGGGGGGGTCGGCAGATACGCAGTATTTT.

The table lists this clonotype with many counts. V gene TRBV12-5 combines with J gene TRBJ2-3; D remains unclear. The CDR3 extends over 13 amino acids. Trimming took off 4 bases at V and 2 bases at J, with 7 bases between the two ends. The germline V gene encodes CDR1 LGHNT and CDR2 FRNRAP. CDR3 residues: CASGWRLTDTQYF. The CDR3 region has the DNA TGTGCTAGTGGTTGGCGGCTCACAGATACGCAGTATTTT.

This chain links TRBV7-3 with TRBJ2-1, with a tentative D call TRBD1 (5 bases). The CDR3 extends over 15 amino acids. The V gene's germline CDR1 is SGHTA and CDR2 FQGTGA. Trimming shortened V by 5 bases and J by 6 bases, and 17 bases separated the two germline ends. CDR3 in amino acids: CASSDRAATGNEQFF. In nucleotides, the CDR3 is TGTGCCAGCAGCGACCGGGCCGCTACAGGCAATGAGCAGTTCTTC. Full variable domain (outside the CDR3, taken from reference TRBV7-3 and TRBJ2-1): GAGVSQTPSNKVTEKGKYVELRCDPISGHTALYWYRQSLGQGPEFLIYFQGTGAADDSGLPNDRFFAVRPEGSVSTLKIQRTERGDSAVYLCASSDRAATGNEQFFGPGTRLTVL.

With respect to this clonotype: This may be a read error: a much more frequent sequence differs by one nucleotide. This chain's CDR3 is CASSLGWGHFYEQYF. Here the CDR3 DNA reads TGCGCCAGCAGCTTGGGCTGGGGCCACTTCTACGAGCAGTACTTC. This chain joins TRBV5-1 and TRBJ2-7; TRBD1 is a possible D gene (5 bases). Germline V lookup: CDR1 SGHRS, CDR2 YFSETQ. Trimming left V 0 bases short and J 3 bases short, with 13 bases between. The CDR3 runs to 15 residues. Based on the CDR3 plus reference TRBV5-1 and TRBJ2-7, the full variable domain is KAGVTQTPRYLIKTRGQQVTLSCSPISGHRSVSWYQQTPGQGLQFLFEYFSETQRNKGNFPGRFSGRQFSNSRSEMNVSTLELGDSALYLCASSLGWGHFYEQYFGPGTRLTVT.

This clonotype was seen at least ten times. The chain has TRBV20-1 and TRBJ2-7; the D gene is possibly TRBD1 (5 bases). CDR3 length equals 14 residues. Germline loops: CDR1 DFQATT, CDR2 SNEGSKA (reference sequence). V lost 0 bases and J 2 bases, leaving 11 bases between the germline ends. The CDR3 bases are TGCAGTGCTAGAGACAGGGATAGTACCTACGAGCAGTACTTC. Its translation: CSARDRDSTYEQYF.

The sample holds many counts of this clonotype. The chain has TRBV20-1 and TRBJ1-1; D might be TRBD1 (6 bases). Germline-derived CDR1 and CDR2 are DFQATT and SNEGSKA (reference sequence). The CDR3 extends over 13 amino acids. The germline V and J ends were trimmed by 3 bases and 4 bases, with 12 bases remaining between them. CDR3 in amino acids: CSASGGWITEAFF. CDR3 in DNA: TGCAGTGCTAGTGGGGGCTGGATCACTGAAGCTTTCTTT.